This T cell receptor beta chain was captured by sequencing in a study of cytomegalovirus exposure and HLA in healthy donors. In the study overall: An early release of data contained 80 million to 85 million unique TCRs, which came from HLA-typed donors.

Germline loops: CDR1 ENHRY, CDR2 SYGVKD. This CDR3 is built from 13 residues. V was shortened by 7 bases and J by 6 bases, with 15 bases between the two germline ends. PCR was performed using 60 Vbeta and 13 Jbeta primers. Sequencing was performed with immunoSEQ multiplex PCR; in TCRdb, only in-frame clones are kept and a portion is missing. This table has some 70,000 clones, approximately 78% appearing once. Healthy people donating bone marrow made up the donors. Sequencing was carried out using PBMCs. This rearrangement joins TRBV10-3 to TRBJ1-2; tentatively, D is TRBD1 (6 bases). The origin of this receptor is a man aged 18 to 29 in good health and CMV-seropositive. CDR3: CAIKKQGGDGYTF. The CDR3 DNA is TGTGCCATCAAAAAACAGGGTGGGGATGGCTACACCTTC.